One sample yielded the 8 T cell receptor beta chains listed below, sequenced in a study of patients and donors after allogeneic stem cell transplantation. TCRdb analysed the RT-PCR reads with MiXCR anew, one entry per CDR3 protein. The table shows 900,000 to 1,000,000 distinct CDR3 sequences, with about 20% occurring only once. The sample comprised blood, either unsorted or a sorted T cell fraction (not recorded which). These receptors were taken from a human donor who was either an allogeneic HSCT recipient or a stem cell or donor lymphocyte infusion donor (not recorded which). It is not recorded whose cells these are; they may come from a transplant donor.

This clonotype turned up a few times. V is TRBV15 and J is TRBJ2-3; 8 nucleotides align to TRBD2. The CDR3 runs 15 residues. From germline, CDR1 is LNHNV and CDR2 YYDKDF (reference sequence). V dropped 1 base and J dropped 3; count of bases not matched to a gene: 3. CDR3 coding DNA: TGTGCCACCAGCAGAGTACGGGAGGGGACAGATACGCAGTATTTT. Amino acid sequence: CATSRVREGTDTQYF.

This clonotype was seen a few times. The V and J genes are TRBV7-8 and TRBJ2-5; 10 bases are shared with TRBD2. The CDR3 extends over 16 amino acids. V was clipped by 1 base and J by 5 bases; unmatched bases: 7. Germline CDR1 and CDR2: SGHVS and FQNEAQ. CDR3 sequence: CASSLEASGGMETQYF. The CDR3 bases are TGTGCCAGCAGCTTAGAGGCTAGCGGGGGAATGGAGACCCAGTACTTC.

This clonotype was seen many times. The chain couples TRBV6-1 to TRBJ1-2; 8 bases align to TRBD1. The CDR3 sequence is 13 residues long. The V gene's germline CDR1 is MNHNS and CDR2 SASEGT. The V and J ends lost 4 bases and 5 bases, in that order; junction bases with no gene match: 3. Here the CDR3 reads CASSVDRVYGYTF. The CDR3 nucleotides are TGTGCCAGCAGTGTGGACAGGGTATATGGCTACACCTTC.

This clonotype was detected many times. V gene TRBV6-2 or TRBV6-3 combines with J gene TRBJ2-7; 7 positions agree with TRBD1. After removal of 9 bases from V and 3 bases from J, the junction contained 11 bases not matched to a gene. Germline V gene lookup returns CDR1 MNHEY and CDR2 SVGEGT. The CDR3 is 14 residues long. CDR3 loop: CASRRPGQIYEQYF. The CDR3 nucleotides read TGTGCCAGTAGAAGACCGGGACAGATCTACGAGCAGTACTTC.

This rearrangement joins TRBV21-1 to TRBJ1-4. TRBV21-1 is assigned pseudogene status. There are 15 residues in the CDR3. This CDR3 reads CASSFVKGGVEKLFF. In DNA, the CDR3 is TGTGCCAGCAGTTTCGTGAAGGGTGGGGTTGAAAAACTGTTTTTT.

This clonotype was seen only a few times. This rearrangement joins TRBV20-1 to TRBJ1-2; TRBD1 aligns across 8 bases. CDR1 is DFQATT and CDR2 is SNEGSKA in the germline V gene (reference sequence). This CDR3 has 11 amino acids. The trim removed 8 bases at V and 5 bases at J, leaving 4 bases unmatched. The CDR3 DNA follows: TGCAGTTACGACAGGGGTTATGGCTACACCTTC. This sequence encodes CSYDRGYGYTF.

The chain uses TRBV12-3 or TRBV12-4 and TRBJ1-1, with D possibly matching TRBD1 (5 bases). Trimming stripped 6 bases from V and 1 base from J, with 12 bases between. The CDR3 contains 14 residues. For the CDR3, the DNA is TGTGCCAGCAGGGGGGACGGAGAGAACACTGAAGCTTTCTTT. As protein: CASRGDGENTEAFF.

Only a few counts were recorded for this clonotype. The rearrangement joins TRBV12-3 or TRBV12-4 to TRBJ1-6; 8 nucleotides line up with TRBD1. Trimming took 3 bases from V and 10 from J; bases not matched to a gene: 5. This CDR3 has 14 residues. Here the CDR3 DNA reads TGTGCCAGCAGTTTTTTTTCAGGGGGCTCACCCCTCCACTTT. Translating it yields CASSFFSGGSPLHF.